This paragraph reports one TCR beta chain. The antigen remains unidentified. The data are from a study of Graves' ophthalmopathy and Graves' hyperthyroidism. CDR1 and CDR2 (germline): SGHTA, FQGTGA. The CDR3 sequence is 15 residues long. The sequenced template was RNA, covering the TCR beta CDR3 region. The authors performed first-round RT-PCR with HTBI primers and then a second-round multiplex PCR. TCRdb redid the calling of the multiplex PCR reads with MiXCR, one entry per CDR3 protein. The sample records roughly 600,000 distinct CDR3 sequences, about two fifths being singletons. Clinical symptoms, serum thyroxine, TRAb, thyroid ultrasound and orbital computed tomography were relied on for diagnosis. General study findings and limits: Also, most clonotypes expanded in the thyroid above 0.001 frequency appeared in blood.

Sequenced input: peripheral blood or thyroid tissue (not recorded which). This chain links TRBV7-3 with TRBJ2-1, with D perhaps TRBD1 (6 bases). The closer fit of TRBJ2-7 to the DNA end suggests the J call may be wrong. This receptor was identified in an adult man with Graves' hyperthyroidism. In nucleotides, the CDR3 is TGTGCCAGCAGCTTAATGGCGACAGGCTACAATGAGCAGTACTTC. It specifies CASSLMATGYNEQYF.